This paragraph reports one TCR beta chain. The data originate from a study of blood T cell repertoires in COVID-19. Study-wide background: Whether acute or convalescent, the COVID-19 samples came from the United States, Italy and Spain. PBMCs, B-cell-depleted T cells, or T cells provided the cDNA or gDNA that made up the material.

CDR3 length: 11 amino acids. The germline V gene has CDR1 SGHAT and CDR2 FQNNGV. Trimming left V 1 base short and J 12 bases short, with 10 bases between. Methods used by the authors: Reference gene primer amplification in the assay estimated nucleated cell counts. This table comes from immunoSEQ multiplex PCR, and its TCRdb copy is limited to in-frame clones, with some not included. The V and J calls and clone size come from that table; D and trimming were worked out from the DNA. The repertoire has more than 110,000 clones, about four fifths of them found once; the top ten carry around 4%. The clonotype was recovered from a woman aged 60-75 years with acute or convalescent COVID-19. The sequencing input was peripheral blood. The rearrangement links TRBV11-2 to TRBJ2-7; perhaps TRBD2 as D (5 bases). The CDR3 DNA follows: TGTGCCAGCAGCTTAGGTCCTAGCCTGTACTTC. Translated, it gives CASSLGPSLYF.